This TCR beta chain was captured by sequencing in a study of cytomegalovirus exposure and HLA in healthy donors. 60 Vbeta and 13 Jbeta primers were used in PCR. In the original analysis: There were tens of millions of unique TCR beta chains by a later count, and 8.5 million to 14 million of them were shared. Using immunoSEQ multiplex PCR, the repertoire was profiled, and TCRdb retains in-frame clones only, with some absent. V and J calls and clone size are as listed in that table; D and trimming were resolved from the DNA. This table has 74,000 or so clones, around 79% appearing once. On this clone itself: What it recognizes is unknown.

Germline loops: CDR1 LNHNV, CDR2 YYDKDF (reference sequence). The CDR3 contains 13 residues. With V trimmed by 6 bases and J by 8 bases, 5 bases remained unmatched. Findings of the study overall: CMV antigen specificity was confirmed in vitro for a few CMV-associated chains.

The clonotype originates from a male donor in good health and CMV-seropositive. The sequenced material came from PBMCs. The gene calls are TRBV15 and TRBJ1-3; the match to TRBD1 covers 9 bases. The CDR3 loop reads CATRTRDRDTIYF. For the CDR3, the DNA is TGTGCCACCAGGACCCGGGACAGGGACACCATATATTTT.